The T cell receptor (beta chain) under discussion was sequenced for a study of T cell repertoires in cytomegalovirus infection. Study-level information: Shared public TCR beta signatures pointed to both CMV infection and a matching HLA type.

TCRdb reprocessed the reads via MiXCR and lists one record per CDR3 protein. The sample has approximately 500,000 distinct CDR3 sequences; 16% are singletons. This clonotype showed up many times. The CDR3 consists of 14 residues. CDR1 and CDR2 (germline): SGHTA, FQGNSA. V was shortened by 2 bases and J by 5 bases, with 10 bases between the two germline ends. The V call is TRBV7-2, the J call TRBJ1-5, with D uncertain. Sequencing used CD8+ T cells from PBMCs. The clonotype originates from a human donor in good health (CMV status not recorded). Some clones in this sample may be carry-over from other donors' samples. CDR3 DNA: TGTGCCAGCAGCTTATTTCTTGGGGATCAGCCCCAGCATTTT. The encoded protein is CASSLFLGDQPQHF.